A single sample is the source of the 12 T cell receptor beta chains below, sequenced in a study of blood T cell repertoires in COVID-19. Generated by immunoSEQ multiplex PCR, the TCRdb table keeps only in-frame clones and is missing some. The data hold 200,000 to 250,000 clones, with 75% to 85% observed a single time. The sequenced sample was peripheral blood. These receptors originate from a woman between 65 and 79 years old with COVID-19, enrolled during active disease.

The chain joins TRBV5-6 to TRBJ1-4, with D maybe TRBD1 (6 bases). The ends were cut back, 4 bases at V and 5 bases at J, with 18 bases in the middle. The germline CDR1 and CDR2 sequences are SGHDT and YYEEEE. This CDR3 comprises 16 residues. CDR3 in DNA: TGTGCCAGCAGCCCGCTAGACAGGATGAGGAATGAAAAACTGTTTTTT. Translated: CASSPLDRMRNEKLFF.

The chain uses TRBV21-1 and TRBJ1-1; TRBD1, the table's D call, was not compared with the DNA. TRBV21-1 is classified as a pseudogene. There are 17 residues in the CDR3. CDR3 amino acids: CASSKVQGPKVDTEAFF. The CDR3, as DNA: TGTGCCAGCAGCAAAGTGCAGGGCCCCAAAGTTGATACTGAAGCTTTCTTT.

Concerning this clone itself: Other DNA sequences in the sample encode the same CDR3. This chain uses TRBV7-3 with TRBJ2-3, with 8 bases lining up with TRBD2. The germline gives CDR1 SGHTA, CDR2 FQGTGA. The J segment lost 4 bases and the V segment lost 6 bases, leaving 6 bases of the junction unmatched. The CDR3 spans 14 residues. CDR3 amino acids: CASSRTGGADTQYF. The DNA of the CDR3 is TGTGCCAGCAGTCGGACGGGAGGGGCAGATACGCAGTATTTT.

The rearrangement joins TRBV11-3 to TRBJ1-1; D uncertain. The CDR3 length is 13 residues. Germline V gene sequence: CDR1 SGHNT, CDR2 YENEEA. The V gene lost 3 bases and the J gene lost 5 bases, with 10 bases spanning the gap. This CDR3 reads CASSLKEVTEAFF. In DNA, the CDR3 is TGTGCCAGCAGCTTGAAGGAGGTGACTGAAGCTTTCTTT.

The chain carries TRBV9 and TRBJ2-3; 7 bases match TRBD1. Germline-derived CDR1 and CDR2 are SGDLS and YYNGEE. The ends lost 5 bases at V and 1 base at J; junction bases unmatched: 7. There are 15 residues in the CDR3. The CDR3 nucleotides read TGTGCCAGCAGAAAAACAGGGGTTGGCACAGATACGCAGTATTTT. Encoded protein: CASRKTGVGTDTQYF.

The chain joins TRBV30 to TRBJ1-4; D possibly corresponds to TRBD1 (5 bases). The germline V gene encodes CDR1 GTSNPN and CDR2 SVGIG (reference sequence). CDR3 length: 16 amino acids. The V end was cut by 6 bases, the J end by 2 bases, with 19 bases between. The CDR3 here is CACYPIGGLTNEKLFF. The CDR3 DNA follows: TGTGCCTGCTACCCTATTGGGGGGTTGACTAATGAAAAACTGTTTTTT. Filled out from reference TRBV30 and TRBJ1-4, the complete variable domain reads SQTIHQWPATLVQPVGSPLSLECTVEGTSNPNLYWYRQAAGRGLQLLFYSVGIGQISSEVPQNLSASRPQDRQFILSSKKLLLSDSGFYLCACYPIGGLTNEKLFFGSGTQLSVL.

The chain couples TRBV4-2 to TRBJ2-7; a possible D gene is TRBD2 (6 bases). Trimming pared 1 base from V and 0 bases from J, leaving 10 bases between. The CDR3 loop spans 15 amino acids. Germline-derived CDR1 and CDR2 are LGHNA and YNFKEQ. In nucleotides, the CDR3 is TGTGCCAGCAGCCAAGTATACGGGGGCTCCTACGAGCAGTACTTC. Translation gives CASSQVYGGSYEQYF.

This clone was seen at least ten times. The chain is built from TRBV7-3 and TRBJ2-2; D gene unclear. The CDR3 is 12 amino acids. Looked up from germline, CDR1 is SGHTA and CDR2 is FQGTGA. V dropped 5 bases and J dropped 8 bases, with 9 bases sitting between them. The CDR3: CASSPGEGELFF. The CDR3 DNA follows: TGTGCCAGCAGCCCCGGAGAGGGGGAGCTGTTTTTT.

The V call is TRBV10-3, the J call TRBJ1-1, with D tentatively TRBD1 (5 bases). Trimming removed 6 bases from V and 7 bases from J, with 15 bases in between. This CDR3 spans 13 amino acids. The germline gives CDR1 ENHRY, CDR2 SYGVKD. Written as DNA, the CDR3 is TGTGCCATCAGGGGGGACTGGCCCCATGAAGCTTTCTTT. Translating it yields CAIRGDWPHEAFF.

The chain joins TRBV4-2 to TRBJ2-5; no clear D. The CDR3 is 15 amino acids. V lost 4 bases and J lost 1, with 13 bases in between. Per the germline V gene, CDR1 is LGHNA and CDR2 is YNFKEQ. The CDR3 DNA is TGTGCCAGCAGCCCGGAAGAACGGAGCCAAGAGACCCAGTACTTC. Its translation is CASSPEERSQETQYF.

This clone appeared many times. This rearrangement joins TRBV6-2 or TRBV6-3 to TRBJ1-5, with D unresolved. The CDR3 is made up of 13 amino acids. Germline values: CDR1 MNHEY, CDR2 SVGEGT. Deletions cut 0 bases from V and 9 bases from J, with 9 bases between. Here the CDR3 reads CASSYSAGRPQHF. CDR3 nucleotides: TGTGCCAGCAGTTACTCGGCGGGGAGGCCCCAGCATTTT.

This clone appeared a single time. J is TRBJ2-5 and V is TRBV15; 10 bases fit TRBD1. The CDR3 runs to 18 residues. Germline CDR1 LNHNV, CDR2 YYDKDF (reference sequence). Losses at the gene ends were 4 bases for V and 5 bases for J; bases not matched to a gene: 16. In DNA form, the CDR3 reads TGTGCCACCAGCACCAGAGGGGCCGGGACAGGGGCAAGGGAGACCCAGTACTTC. This gives the protein CATSTRGAGTGARETQYF.